This T cell receptor (beta chain) was sequenced for a study of T-cell reconstitution after alpha-beta-depleted transplantation in children. Study results and caveats: After transplant, at about two months, alpha-beta T cells were reportedly derived from several hundred expanded graft clones.

The CDR3 loop spans 14 amino acids. CDR1 MNHNS and CDR2 SASEGT come from the germline V gene. V was trimmed by 0 bases and J by 1 base, leaving 3 bases between them. Unique molecular identifiers were used to barcode this TCRbeta library. TCRdb re-derived calls from the PCR reads in MiXCR, one entry per CDR3 protein. Counted here are roughly 300,000 distinct CDR3 sequences, around 10% occurring once; the ten biggest clones make up roughly a quarter. This clonotype was detected ten times or more. Its target is not known. The sequence was collected from a male patient between 2 and 9 years old who had a stem cell transplant for chronic granulomatous disease, so the T cells may come from the graft donor. The specimen was peripheral blood, collected 180 days after TCRalphabeta/CD19-depleted stem cell transplant. The J gene is TRBJ2-2, the V gene TRBV6-1, with unresolved D. The CDR3: CASSEARNTGELFF. CDR3 in DNA: TGTGCCAGCAGTGAAGCTCGGAACACCGGGGAGCTGTTTTTT.